This record covers a single T cell receptor (beta chain). Antigen specificity is unknown. These data originate in a study of cytomegalovirus exposure and HLA in healthy donors. Trimming took 4 bases from V and 5 from J; bases not matched to a gene: 4. The CDR3 extends over 13 amino acids. The germline gives CDR1 SGHTA, CDR2 FQGNSA. Overall study findings and caveats: Cytomegalovirus-associated TCR beta chains were listed, numbering roughly 150. HLA allele associations emerged for 17,000 or so TCR beta sequences in a later analysis, at 0.05 false discovery rate.

Primers for the PCR totalled 60 Vbeta and 13 Jbeta. The method was immunoSEQ multiplex PCR; TCRdb's version includes in-frame clones alone and lacks a portion of them. The table shows nearly 110,000 clones, with roughly 82% occurring only once. The genes are TRBV7-2 and TRBJ1-1; 7 bases are a match to TRBD1. The specimen sequenced was PBMCs. This sequence originates from a male donor in good health and CMV-seropositive. The CDR3 DNA reads as TGTGCCAGCAGCTACAGGGGTGGGACTGAAGCTTTCTTT. It translates to CASSYRGGTEAFF.